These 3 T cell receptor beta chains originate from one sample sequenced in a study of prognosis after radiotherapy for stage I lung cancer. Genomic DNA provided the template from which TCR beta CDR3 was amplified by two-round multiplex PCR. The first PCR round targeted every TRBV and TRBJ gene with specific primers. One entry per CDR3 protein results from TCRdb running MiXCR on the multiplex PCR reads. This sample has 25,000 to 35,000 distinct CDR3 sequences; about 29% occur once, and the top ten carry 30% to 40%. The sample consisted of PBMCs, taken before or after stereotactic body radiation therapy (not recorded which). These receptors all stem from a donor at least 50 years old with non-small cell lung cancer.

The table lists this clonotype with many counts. CDR3 amino acids: CASRLRGHGELFF. Here the CDR3 DNA reads TGTGCCAGCCGTCTGAGGGGGCACGGGGAGCTGTTTTTT. The chain joins TRBV2 to TRBJ2-2, with 7 bases that match TRBD1. V lost 8 bases and J lost 7; bases outside the gene matches: 7. The germline V gene has CDR1 SNHLY and CDR2 FYNNEI. CDR3 length: 13 amino acids.

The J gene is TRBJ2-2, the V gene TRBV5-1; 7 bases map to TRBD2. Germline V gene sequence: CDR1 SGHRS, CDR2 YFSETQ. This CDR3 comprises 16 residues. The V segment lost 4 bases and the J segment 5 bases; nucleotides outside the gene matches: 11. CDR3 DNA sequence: TGCGCCAGCAGCCCGGACGGGGAGGGTGGAACCGGGGAGCTGTTTTTT. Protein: CASSPDGEGGTGELFF.

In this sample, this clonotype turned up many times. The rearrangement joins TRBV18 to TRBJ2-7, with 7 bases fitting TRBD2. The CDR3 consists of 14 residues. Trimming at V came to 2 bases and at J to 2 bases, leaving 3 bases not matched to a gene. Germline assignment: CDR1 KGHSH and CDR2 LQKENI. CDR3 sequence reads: CASSPAGLAYEQYF. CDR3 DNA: TGTGCCAGCTCACCAGCTGGACTAGCCTACGAGCAGTACTTC.